The present TCR beta chain was sequenced within a study of T cells in Graves' hyperthyroidism and ophthalmopathy. The study, taken as a whole, reports: Ophthalmopathy could be told apart from stable hyperthyroidism with a 13 V-J model.

The V gene end was trimmed by 0 bases and the J gene end by 1 base; junction bases not matched to a gene: 9. Germline V gene lookup returns CDR1 SGDLS and CDR2 YYNGEE. There are 20 residues in the CDR3. If no ophthalmopathy progression occurred within 18 months, Graves' hyperthyroidism was stable. The study left out patients who had uncontrolled infection, other autoimmune disease, pregnancy or lactation. Template material for amplifying TCR beta CDR3 regions consisted of RNA transcripts. Using the HTBI primer set, a first-round RT-PCR was run on the TCR CDR3. TCRdb analysed the multiplex PCR reads with MiXCR anew, one entry per CDR3 protein. Found here are 450,000 to 600,000 distinct CDR3 sequences, 14% of them singletons; the top ten hold approximately 15%. Of note for this clonotype: Its matching antigen is unknown.

The source of this sequence is a woman aged 40 to 50 with Graves' hyperthyroidism. What was sequenced was blood. The J gene is TRBJ2-1, the V gene TRBV9; 14 nucleotides line up with TRBD2. Here the CDR3 reads CASSVGGTSGSGWSYNEQFF. CDR3 bases: TGTGCCAGCAGCGTAGGAGGGACTAGCGGGAGCGGTTGGTCCTACAATGAGCAGTTCTTC.